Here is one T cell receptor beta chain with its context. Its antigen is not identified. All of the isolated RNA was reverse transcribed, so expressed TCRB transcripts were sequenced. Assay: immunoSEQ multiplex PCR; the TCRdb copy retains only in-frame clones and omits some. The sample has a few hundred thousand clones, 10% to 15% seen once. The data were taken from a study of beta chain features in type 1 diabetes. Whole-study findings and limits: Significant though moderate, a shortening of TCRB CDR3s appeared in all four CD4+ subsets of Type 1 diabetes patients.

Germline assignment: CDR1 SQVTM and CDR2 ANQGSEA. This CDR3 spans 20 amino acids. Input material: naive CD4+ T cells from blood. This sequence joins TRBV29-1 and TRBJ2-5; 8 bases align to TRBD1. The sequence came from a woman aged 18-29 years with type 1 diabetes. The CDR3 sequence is CTLRGPTGQAKWAHQETQYF. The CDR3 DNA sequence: TGCACCCTAAGGGGACCGACGGGACAGGCGAAGTGGGCCCACCAAGAGACCCAGTACTTC.